This TCR beta chain originates from a study of T cell responses to AZD1222 COVID-19 vaccine. As regards this clone: What it binds is unknown.

Germline V gene data show CDR1 as SEHNR and CDR2 as FQNEAQ (reference sequence). The CDR3 loop spans 14 amino acids. The V end was cut by 3 bases, the J end by 6 bases, with 14 bases between. Broader study findings: Reports say nearly half of spike-specific TCRs go after unmutated variant regions.

The repertoire was sequenced with immunoSEQ multiplex PCR; TCRdb's copy has only in-frame clones and lacks some. This sample has around 120,000 clones, with 88% found just once. The chain employs TRBV7-9 and TRBJ1-1; possibly TRBD1 for D (6 bases). The sample was peripheral blood, taken on day 0 of AZD1222 vaccination. The source of this sequence is an adult in good health. The CDR3 reads CASSFIGGQAEAFF. CDR3 nucleotide sequence: TGTGCCAGCAGCTTCATCGGGGGGCAGGCTGAAGCTTTCTTT.